The next 28 T cell receptor beta chains were all read from a single sample in a study of cytomegalovirus exposure and HLA in healthy donors. Vbeta (60) and Jbeta (13) primers were used in the PCR. The table came from immunoSEQ multiplex PCR; TCRdb's copy has only in-frame clones and leaves some out. Of about 220,000 clones in the sample, roughly 70% were seen once. Source material: PBMCs. The receptors here all came from a woman aged 25-40 years in good health and CMV-seronegative.

This sequence joins TRBV4-2 and TRBJ1-5; no firm D call. Germline V gene sequence: CDR1 LGHNA, CDR2 YNFKEQ. The germline V and J ends were trimmed by 5 bases and 6 bases, with 14 bases remaining between them. The CDR3 runs to 14 residues. Here the CDR3 reads CASSFALAAQPQHF. The CDR3 DNA is TGTGCCAGCAGCTTCGCCCTGGCTGCTCAGCCCCAGCATTTT.

In this sample, this clone turned up once. For the CDR3, the DNA is TGTGCCAGCAGCGCCCCCGGGACAGGGGGTGGCGAGCAGTACTTC. Translating gives CASSAPGTGGGEQYF. The chain recombines TRBV5-4 with TRBJ2-7, with 11 bases identical to TRBD1. CDR1 is SGHNT and CDR2 is YYREEE in the germline V gene (reference sequence). J gave up 6 bases and V 4 bases, and 9 bases lay outside the gene matches. There are 15 residues in the CDR3.

This clone was seen more than once but under ten times. The rearrangement uses TRBV7-2 and TRBJ1-1; 7 nucleotides align to TRBD1. CDR1 and CDR2 from the germline V gene are SGHTA and FQGNSA. The V gene end was trimmed by 2 bases and the J gene end by 1 base; junction bases not matched to a gene: 4. The CDR3 runs to 15 residues. CDR3 coding DNA: TGTGCCAGCAGCTTACCTGGACAGGAGAACACTGAAGCTTTCTTT. Its protein is CASSLPGQENTEAFF. Combining the CDR3 with reference TRBV7-2 and TRBJ1-1 gives the whole variable domain GAGVSQSPSNKVTEKGKDVELRCDPISGHTALYWYRQSLGQGLEFLIYFQGNSAPDKSGLPSDRFSAERTGGSVSTLTIQRTQQEDSAVYLCASSLPGQENTEAFFGQGTRLTVV.

The V gene is TRBV5-1, the J gene TRBJ2-1; 11 bases map to TRBD2. The germline CDR1 and CDR2 sequences are SGHRS and YFSETQ. The V and J ends lost 4 bases and 4 bases, in that order; junction bases with no gene match: 7. The CDR3 has 16 amino acids. The CDR3 bases are TGCGCCAGCAGCCCGAGGACTAGCGGGTCGTACAATGAGCAGTTCTTC. It yields the protein CASSPRTSGSYNEQFF.

This clone was counted only a few times. This sequence joins TRBV5-1 and TRBJ1-3; D unresolved. There are 13 residues in the CDR3. V lost 6 bases, J lost 4 bases, and 11 bases lay in between. Germline CDR1 is SGHRS and CDR2 is YFSETQ. The CDR3 is CASMPGLGNTIYF. The CDR3 coding sequence is TGCGCCAGCATGCCCGGTTTAGGAAACACCATATATTTT. Supplemented by reference TRBV5-1 and TRBJ1-3, the full variable domain reads KAGVTQTPRYLIKTRGQQVTLSCSPISGHRSVSWYQQTPGQGLQFLFEYFSETQRNKGNFPGRFSGRQFSNSRSEMNVSTLELGDSALYLCASMPGLGNTIYFGEGSWLTVV.

The V gene is TRBV19, the J gene TRBJ1-2; 8 bases line up with TRBD1. This CDR3 spans 14 amino acids. V was clipped by 4 bases and J by 5 bases; unmatched bases: 6. Germline V lookup: CDR1 LNHDA, CDR2 SQIVND (reference sequence). In DNA, the CDR3 is TGTGCCAGTAGTAGCGACAGGGGAGATTATGGCTACACCTTC. This gives the protein CASSSDRGDYGYTF.

The chain uses TRBV6-5 and TRBJ2-5; D remains unclear. Trimming pared 10 bases from V and 4 bases from J, leaving 16 bases between. Per germline, CDR1 MNHEY and CDR2 SVGAGI. The CDR3 consists of 13 residues. The CDR3 region has the DNA TGTGCCACCTCCCCCCTCTTAGCAGAGACCCAGTACTTC. Amino acids: CATSPLLAETQYF.

This chain links TRBV20-1 with TRBJ1-1; D gene unclear. CDR1 and CDR2 (germline): DFQATT, SNEGSKA (reference sequence). V lost 1 base and J lost 10, with 7 bases in between. This CDR3 spans 10 amino acids. CDR3 sequence (DNA): TGCAGTGCTAGAGGACAACTAGCTTTCTTT. Residues: CSARGQLAFF.

The J gene is TRBJ1-4, the V gene TRBV2, with D perhaps matching TRBD1 (6 bases). V was clipped by 4 bases and J by 6 bases, with 12 bases between them. Germline assignment: CDR1 SNHLY and CDR2 FYNNEI. The CDR3 contains 14 residues. The DNA for the CDR3 is TGTGCCAGCAGTGGGGGGGGCCTCGATGAAAAACTGTTTTTT. It codes for CASSGGGLDEKLFF.

This rearrangement joins TRBV7-8 to TRBJ2-7; TRBD1 aligns across 8 bases. The germline V gene encodes CDR1 SGHVS and CDR2 FQNEAQ. The junction had 12 bases not matched to a gene; V was cut back by 5 bases and J by 3 bases. This CDR3 comprises 16 residues. The CDR3 is CASSNNRDRPSYEQYF. The CDR3, as DNA: TGTGCCAGCAGCAACAATCGGGACAGGCCAAGCTACGAGCAGTACTTC.

This clone was seen a few times. This chain connects TRBV5-4 to TRBJ2-1; no clear D. Germline CDR1 SGHNT, CDR2 YYREEE (reference sequence). V lost 5 bases to trimming and J lost 5 bases, with 14 bases between them. The CDR3 runs 14 residues. The CDR3 reads CASSIADNDNEQFF. The CDR3 DNA follows: TGTGCCAGCAGTATAGCTGATAACGACAATGAGCAGTTCTTC.

The rearrangement joins TRBV30 to TRBJ1-1; D gene uncertain. Trimming shortened V by 2 bases and J by 0 bases, and 7 bases separated the two germline ends. The germline V gene encodes CDR1 GTSNPN and CDR2 SVGIG (reference sequence). The CDR3 has 13 amino acids. CDR3: CAWSTEMNTEAFF. CDR3 DNA: TGTGCCTGGAGTACAGAGATGAACACTGAAGCTTTCTTT.

The V call is TRBV7-9, the J call TRBJ1-2; no firm D call. CDR3 length: 13 residues. Trimming removed 1 base from V and 2 bases from J, with 5 bases in between. The germline CDR1 and CDR2 sequences are SEHNR and FQNEAQ (reference sequence). CDR3 sequence (DNA): TGTGCCAGCAGCTTAGAAAGCAACTATGGCTACACCTTC. Translated, it gives CASSLESNYGYTF.

V usage is TRBV10-1 and J usage is TRBJ2-3; 9 bases line up with TRBD2. CDR1 is WNHNN, CDR2 SYGVQD, per germline (reference sequence). V gave up 3 bases and J gave up 6 bases; unmatched junction bases: 4. The CDR3 runs 14 residues. The CDR3 DNA follows: TGCGCCAGCAGTGACGGGGGACTAGCCGATACGCAGTATTTT. Its translation is CASSDGGLADTQYF.

V usage is TRBV5-1 and J usage is TRBJ1-2; 7 nucleotides align to TRBD1. The CDR3 is 15 residues long. The germline CDR1 and CDR2 sequences are SGHRS and YFSETQ. The junction had 7 bases not matched to a gene; V was cut back by 4 bases and J by 1 base. CDR3 bases: TGCGCCAGCAGCCTTCGGGACAGATATAACTATGGCTACACCTTC. It translates to CASSLRDRYNYGYTF.

This clone occurred once. The V and J genes are TRBV5-4 and TRBJ2-7; TRBD1 matches 7 bases. The germline V gene has CDR1 SGHNT and CDR2 YYREEE (reference sequence). Trimming cost V 3 bases and J 4 bases; bases outside gene matches: 1. The CDR3 has 12 residues. DNA of the CDR3: TGTGCCAGCAGCTGGGGACAGTACGAGCAGTACTTC. It yields the protein CASSWGQYEQYF.

This clone has a handful of counts. Other DNA sequences of this sample code for an identical CDR3. The chain joins TRBV2 to TRBJ1-2, with TRBD1 identical over 9 bases. The V and J ends lost 6 bases and 5 bases, in that order; junction bases with no gene match: 4. CDR1 is SNHLY, CDR2 FYNNEI, per germline. This CDR3 region has 13 residues. The DNA for the CDR3 is TGTGCCAGCAGCGGGGACAGGGATTATGGCTACACCTTC. This gives the protein CASSGDRDYGYTF.

This chain joins TRBV30 and TRBJ1-1, with 8 bases lining up with TRBD1. CDR1 and CDR2 from the germline V gene are GTSNPN and SVGIG (reference sequence). The CDR3 length is 18 residues. The junction had 18 bases not matched to a gene; V was cut back by 3 bases and J by 3 bases. The CDR3 sequence: CAWSYPGAGGSRDTEAFF. CDR3 nucleotide sequence: TGTGCCTGGAGCTATCCTGGGGCAGGGGGCAGTAGGGACACTGAAGCTTTCTTT.

The chain uses TRBV5-1 and TRBJ1-3; D remains unclear. The CDR3 runs 16 residues. The ends were cut back, 4 bases at V and 0 bases at J, with 14 bases in the middle. Per the germline V gene, CDR1 is SGHRS and CDR2 is YFSETQ. CDR3 nucleotides: TGCGCCAGCAGCCTAACGACAAGACCCTCTGGAAACACCATATATTTT. Amino acids: CASSLTTRPSGNTIYF. Supplemented by reference TRBV5-1 and TRBJ1-3, the full variable domain reads KAGVTQTPRYLIKTRGQQVTLSCSPISGHRSVSWYQQTPGQGLQFLFEYFSETQRNKGNFPGRFSGRQFSNSRSEMNVSTLELGDSALYLCASSLTTRPSGNTIYFGEGSWLTVV.

This chain connects TRBV5-1 to TRBJ1-1; the D is unclear. The V end was cut by 0 bases, the J end by 1 base, with 10 bases between. Germline-derived CDR1 and CDR2 are SGHRS and YFSETQ. This CDR3 is 15 amino acids long. The CDR3 spells CASSLDVGANTEAFF. In nucleotides, the CDR3 is TGCGCCAGCAGCTTGGATGTGGGAGCGAACACTGAAGCTTTCTTT.

The chain joins TRBV5-4 to TRBJ2-2, with D possibly TRBD1 on 6 matching bases. V lost 3 bases and J 3 bases, leaving 15 bases between the germline ends. The germline CDR1 and CDR2 sequences are SGHNT and YYREEE (reference sequence). CDR3 length: 16 residues. The CDR3 region is CASSSNRVGDTGELFF. The CDR3 region has the DNA TGTGCCAGCAGCTCAAACAGGGTTGGGGACACCGGGGAGCTGTTTTTT.

The V gene is TRBV19, the J gene TRBJ2-3, with 8 bases fitting TRBD2. The CDR3 has 12 residues. Trimming took 11 bases from V and 3 from J; bases not matched to a gene: 4. CDR1 is LNHDA, CDR2 SQIVND, per germline (reference sequence). The CDR3 DNA sequence: TGTGCCTCAGGCGGGGGGACAGATACGCAGTATTTT. It is translated as CASGGGTDTQYF.

The gene calls are TRBV6-6 and TRBJ2-7, with 11 bases lining up with TRBD1. V gave up 6 bases and J gave up 3 bases; unmatched junction bases: 4. This CDR3 region has 14 residues. Germline lookup yields CDR1 MNHNY and CDR2 SVGAGI (reference sequence). The CDR3 reads CASSSGTGGYEQYF. The CDR3 DNA follows: TGTGCCAGCAGCTCCGGGACAGGGGGCTACGAGCAGTACTTC.

In regard to this clone: An end of the junction differs from the germline gene, which may be a read error. This chain uses TRBV6-5 with TRBJ2-7; 9 bases are shared with TRBD2. Germline CDR1 reads MNHEY; CDR2 reads SVGAGI. This CDR3 is 15 amino acids long. The CDR3 DNA reads as TGTGCCAGCAGTATATCCGGGGCTAGCGGGGTCAGGTGGGAGTTC. It specifies CASSISGASGVRWEF.

The chain uses TRBV30 and TRBJ2-5; 9 nucleotides agree with TRBD1. V lost 7 bases and J lost 1; bases outside the gene matches: 4. This CDR3 region has 13 residues. Germline V gene sequence: CDR1 GTSNPN, CDR2 SVGIG (reference sequence). CDR3 nucleotides: TGTGCCTCCCGACAGGGGGGCCAAGAGACCCAGTACTTC. Encoded protein: CASRQGGQETQYF.

V gene TRBV2 combines with J gene TRBJ2-5, with 11 bases lining up with TRBD1. The CDR3 runs 13 residues. CDR1 is SNHLY and CDR2 is FYNNEI in the germline V gene. J lost 5 bases, V lost 8 bases, and 4 bases had no gene match. CDR3 DNA: TGTGCCAGCGAACGGGACAGGGGGGAGACCCAGTACTTC. Its translation: CASERDRGETQYF.

The gene calls are TRBV7-9 and TRBJ1-2; tentative D call: TRBD1 (6 bases). V was trimmed by 4 bases and J by 8 bases, leaving 17 bases between them. The CDR3 is made up of 14 amino acids. CDR1 is SEHNR and CDR2 is FQNEAQ in the germline V gene (reference sequence). Here the CDR3 reads CASSSPQGQGGYTF. Written as DNA, the CDR3 is TGTGCCAGCAGCTCGCCTCAGGGGCAAGGGGGCTACACCTTC.

The CDR3 sequence: CASRTGWVVYGYTF. The CDR3 DNA follows: TGTGCCAGCAGGACAGGGTGGGTCGTCTATGGCTACACCTTC. The rearrangement joins TRBV6-1 to TRBJ1-2; 7 nucleotides agree with TRBD1. The CDR3 runs 14 residues. J lost 4 bases, V lost 6 bases, and 8 bases had no gene match. Germline V gives CDR1 MNHNS, CDR2 SASEGT.